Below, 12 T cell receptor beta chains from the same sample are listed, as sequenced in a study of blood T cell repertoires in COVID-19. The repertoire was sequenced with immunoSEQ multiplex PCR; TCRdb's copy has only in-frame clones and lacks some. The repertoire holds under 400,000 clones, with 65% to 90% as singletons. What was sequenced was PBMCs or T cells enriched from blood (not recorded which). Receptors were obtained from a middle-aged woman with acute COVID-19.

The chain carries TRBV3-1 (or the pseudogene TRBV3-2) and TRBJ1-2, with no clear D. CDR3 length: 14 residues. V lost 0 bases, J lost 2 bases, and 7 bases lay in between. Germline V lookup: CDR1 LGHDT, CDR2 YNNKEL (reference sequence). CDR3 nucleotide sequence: TGTGCCAGCAGCCAAGATCAAGCGAACTATGGCTACACCTTC. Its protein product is CASSQDQANYGYTF.

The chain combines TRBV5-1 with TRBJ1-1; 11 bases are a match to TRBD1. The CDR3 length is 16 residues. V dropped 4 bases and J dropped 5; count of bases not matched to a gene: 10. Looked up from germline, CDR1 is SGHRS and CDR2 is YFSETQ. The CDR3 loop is CASSLGQGALGTEAFF. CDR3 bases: TGCGCCAGCAGCCTCGGACAGGGGGCTTTAGGGACTGAAGCTTTCTTT.

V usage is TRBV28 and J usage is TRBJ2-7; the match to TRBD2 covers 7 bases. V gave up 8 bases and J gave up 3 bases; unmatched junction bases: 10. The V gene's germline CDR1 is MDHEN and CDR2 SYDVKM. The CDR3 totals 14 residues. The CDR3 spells CASAGQRDFYEQYF. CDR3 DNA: TGTGCCAGCGCCGGCCAGCGGGACTTCTACGAGCAGTACTTC.

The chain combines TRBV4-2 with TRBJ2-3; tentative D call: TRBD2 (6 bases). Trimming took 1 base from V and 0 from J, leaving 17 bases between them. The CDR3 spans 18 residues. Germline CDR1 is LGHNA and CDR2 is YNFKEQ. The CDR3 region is CASSQGRGTYSSTDTQYF. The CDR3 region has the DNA TGTGCCAGCAGCCAAGGGCGTGGGACTTACTCTAGCACAGATACGCAGTATTTT.

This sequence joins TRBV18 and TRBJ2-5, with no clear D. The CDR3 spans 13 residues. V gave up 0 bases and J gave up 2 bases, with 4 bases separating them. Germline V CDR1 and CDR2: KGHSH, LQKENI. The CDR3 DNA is TGTGCCAGCTCACCACCGTCTCAAGAGACCCAGTACTTC. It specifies CASSPPSQETQYF.

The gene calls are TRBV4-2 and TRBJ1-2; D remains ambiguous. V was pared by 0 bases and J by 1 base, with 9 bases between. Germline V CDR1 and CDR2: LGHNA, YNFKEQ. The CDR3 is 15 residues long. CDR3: CASSQDRRINYGYTF. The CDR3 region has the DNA TGTGCCAGCAGCCAAGATCGGAGGATTAACTATGGCTACACCTTC.

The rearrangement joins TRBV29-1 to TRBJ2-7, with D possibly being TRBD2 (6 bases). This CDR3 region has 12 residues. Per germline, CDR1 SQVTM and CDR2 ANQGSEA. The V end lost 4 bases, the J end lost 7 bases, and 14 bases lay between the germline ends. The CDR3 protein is CSVVGGRREQYF. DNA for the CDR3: TGCAGCGTTGTAGGAGGGAGACGGGAGCAGTACTTC.

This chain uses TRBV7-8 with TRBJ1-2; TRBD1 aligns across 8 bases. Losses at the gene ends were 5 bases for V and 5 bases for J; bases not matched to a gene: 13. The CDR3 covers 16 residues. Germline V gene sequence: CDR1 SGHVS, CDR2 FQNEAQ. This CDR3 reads CASSPSTGTGSYGYTF. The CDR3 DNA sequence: TGTGCCAGCAGCCCTTCTACCGGGACAGGATCATATGGCTACACCTTC.

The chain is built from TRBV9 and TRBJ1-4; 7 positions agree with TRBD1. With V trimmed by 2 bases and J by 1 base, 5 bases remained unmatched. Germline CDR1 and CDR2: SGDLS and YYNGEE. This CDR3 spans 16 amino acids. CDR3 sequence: CASSVTGERTNEKLFF. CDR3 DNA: TGTGCCAGCAGCGTTACAGGGGAGAGAACTAATGAAAAACTGTTTTTT.

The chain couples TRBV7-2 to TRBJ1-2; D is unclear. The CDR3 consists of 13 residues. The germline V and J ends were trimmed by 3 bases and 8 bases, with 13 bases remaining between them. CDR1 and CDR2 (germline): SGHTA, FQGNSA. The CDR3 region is CASSFFRGSGYTF. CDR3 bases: TGTGCCAGCAGCTTCTTCCGGGGATCCGGCTACACCTTC.

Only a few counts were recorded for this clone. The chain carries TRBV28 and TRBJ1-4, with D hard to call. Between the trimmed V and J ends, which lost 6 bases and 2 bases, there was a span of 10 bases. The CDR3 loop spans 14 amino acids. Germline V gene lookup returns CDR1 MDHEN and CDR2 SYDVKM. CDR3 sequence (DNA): TGTGCCAGCAGGCCTGCCGGGACTAATGAAAAACTGTTTTTT. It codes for CASRPAGTNEKLFF. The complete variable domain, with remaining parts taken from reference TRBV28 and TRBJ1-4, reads DVKVTQSSRYLVKRTGEKVFLECVQDMDHENMFWYRQDPGLGLRLIYFSYDVKMKEKGDIPEGYSVSREKKERFSLILESASTNQTSMYLCASRPAGTNEKLFFGSGTQLSVL.

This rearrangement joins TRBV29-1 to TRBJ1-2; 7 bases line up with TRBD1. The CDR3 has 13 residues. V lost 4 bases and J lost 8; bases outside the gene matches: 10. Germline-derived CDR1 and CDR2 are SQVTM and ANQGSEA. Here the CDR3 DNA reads TGCAGCGTTGGTCCCCAGACAGGGACAGGCTACACCTTC. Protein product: CSVGPQTGTGYTF. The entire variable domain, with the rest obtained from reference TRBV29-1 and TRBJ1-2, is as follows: SAVISQKPSRDICQRGTSLTIQCQVDSQVTMMFWYRQQPGQSLTLIATANQGSEATYESGFVIDKFPISRPNLTFSTLTVSNMSPEDSSIYLCSVGPQTGTGYTFGSGTRLTVV.